This T cell receptor (beta chain) was captured in a study of cytomegalovirus exposure and HLA in healthy donors. The PCR made use of 60 Vbeta and 13 Jbeta primers. The assay was immunoSEQ multiplex PCR, and TCRdb's table has in-frame clones only and misses some. The sample's table shows about 200,000 clones. CDR1 is SNHLY and CDR2 is FYNNEI in the germline V gene. This CDR3 is 13 amino acids long. The V gene lost 5 bases and the J gene lost 3 bases, with 10 bases spanning the gap. This chain uses TRBV2 with TRBJ1-1; D may be TRBD1 (5 bases). The sequencing sample was made of PBMCs. This receptor was identified in a girl aged 2 to 9 in good health and CMV-seropositive. Here the CDR3 reads CASSNFRDTEAFF. CDR3 coding DNA: TGTGCCAGCAGTAACTTCAGGGACACTGAAGCTTTCTTT.